This T cell receptor (beta chain) was documented in a study of blood T cells in healthy people across ages. Overall study findings and caveats: A strong correlation between TCR beta diversity and naive T cell percentage was seen. Not knowing donor CMV status may have confounded expanded clonotype changes.

Using a J-beta primer mix together with a sample-barcoded 5' primer, a second PCR was run for roughly 6 to 12 cycles. Unique molecular identifiers of 12 random nucleotides labeled each cDNA. Each CDR3 protein is one row after TCRdb ran MiXCR on the 5' RACE reads. Of about 1.4 million distinct CDR3 sequences in the sample, approximately 59% were seen once. V was clipped by 2 bases and J by 6 bases, with 8 bases between them. The germline V gene has CDR1 MRHNA and CDR2 SNTAGT. The length of the CDR3 is 13 residues. In regard to this clonotype: Its antigen remains unknown.

The rearrangement links TRBV6-4 to TRBJ2-1, with no clear D. This receptor was identified in a man aged 18 to 29 in good health. Material for sequencing was blood. The CDR3 region has the DNA TGTGCCAGCAGTGACGGGTCACCCAATGAGCAGTTCTTC. Encoded protein: CASSDGSPNEQFF.